The source of this T cell receptor (beta chain) is a study of patients and donors after allogeneic stem cell transplantation. CDR1 is MNHEY and CDR2 is SMNVEV in the germline V gene (reference sequence). The J segment lost 2 bases and the V segment lost 6 bases, leaving 6 bases of the junction unmatched. The CDR3 covers 16 residues. TCRdb recomputed calls from the RT-PCR reads with MiXCR, one row per CDR3 protein. Of approximately 200,000 distinct CDR3 sequences in the sample, around two fifths were seen once. This clonotype appeared a few times. The receptor comes from a human donor who was either an allogeneic HSCT recipient or a stem cell or donor lymphocyte infusion donor (not recorded which). It is not recorded whose cells these are; they may come from a transplant donor. The chain combines TRBV27 with TRBJ1-4; 10 positions match TRBD1. Specimen: blood, either unsorted or a sorted T cell fraction (not recorded which). CDR3 protein: CASSPGQGFTNEKLFF. The CDR3 nucleotides read TGTGCCAGCAGCCCGGGACAGGGGTTTACTAATGAAAAACTGTTTTTT.